This T cell receptor (beta chain) was sequenced for a study of CD8+CD57+ T cells in acquired aplastic anemia. Study-level information: DNA from sorted CD4+ and CD8+ cells averaged roughly 3.2 ug.

To note about this clonotype: Its target is unknown.

CDR3 and TCR beta VDJ profiling relied on genomic DNA as the template. From the reads, TCRdb called clonotypes with MiXCR, one entry per CDR3 protein. The table includes approximately 270,000 distinct CDR3 sequences, approximately 55% detected once. Study conclusions and caveats: Comparison of patients with controls identified some 29 shared CD8+ CDR3 sequences.

Germline V gene sequence: CDR1 SGHDT, CDR2 YYEEEE. This CDR3 is 14 amino acids long. The ends were cut back, 0 bases at V and 0 bases at J, with 6 bases in the middle. The sequence was collected from a human donor with severe aplastic anemia or a healthy control (not recorded which). Sequencing used sorted CD4+, CD8+, or CD8+CD57+ T cells (not recorded which) from PBMCs. The V gene is TRBV5-6, the J gene TRBJ1-1; D is uncertain. CDR3 protein: CASSLEDLNTEAFF. The DNA of the CDR3 is TGTGCCAGCAGCTTGGAAGACTTGAACACTGAAGCTTTCTTT.